This entry describes one T cell receptor beta chain. No antigen is known for it. The CDR3 numbers 13 residues from cysteine through phenylalanine. Just CDR3 DNA is preserved here, 39 bases in frame from base 1. In the germline V gene, CDR1 corresponds to MNHNS and CDR2 to SASEGT. Trimming takes 8 bases from V and 0 bases from J, and the germline ends sit 7 bases apart. The cohort consisted of approximately 670 healthy bone marrow donors. All cohort members were sampled while nominally healthy, although unrecorded immune exposures were likely present. The donor was CMV seronegative and belonged to the group of over 300 seronegative cohort members. A peripheral blood sample was collected from each donor, and TCR beta sequencing was performed on peripheral blood mononuclear cells. Genomic DNA was extracted from the blood cell samples with the Qiagen DNeasy Blood Extraction Kit. The library was produced with the immunoSEQ multiplex PCR assay. The multiplex PCR relied on a mix of 60 forward primers for TCR Vbeta segments and 13 reverse primers for TCR Jbeta segments. The CDR3 region of rearranged TCR beta genes was amplified from genomic DNA by a multiplex PCR assay. Amplified TCR beta libraries were sequenced as 87-base-pair reads on the Illumina HiSeq System. On the study's bioinformatics: In a later analysis, around 80 million unique TCR beta chains were counted across the 666 repertoires, and around 11 million of these chains were shared by at least two donors. To remove PCR and sequencing errors, raw reads were error-corrected and collapsed into unique sequences using a nearest-neighbor algorithm that merged closely related sequences. V, D and J gene segments were assigned by aligning CDR3 sequences to IMGT reference sequences. For a sequence to be retained, a match of at least six nucleotides was required to both a V gene segment and a J gene segment. Rearrangements were called productive when the CDR3 lacked stop codons and stayed in frame with V and J; all others were non-productive. CDR3 was defined by IMGT convention, running from the second conserved V-encoded cysteine to the conserved J-encoded phenylalanine. The earlier analysis of roughly 590 of the donors excluded sequences that lacked an unambiguous match to a single V gene segment. An earlier analysis of several hundred of the donors called V segments functional above 56.7% productive rearrangements and segregating when the between-donor standard deviation exceeded 5%. A statistical classification framework was developed to diagnose cytomegalovirus status using the catalog of TCR beta chain sequences. In a later analysis, TCR nucleotide sequences were compared against IMGT/GENE-DB human TR gene sequences so that V and J genes could be assigned. In a later analysis, CDR3 sequences and most-parsimonious VDJ recombination scenarios were assigned using the TCRdist pipeline. In a later analysis, each TCR beta chain was defined by its CDR3 amino acid sequence together with its V-gene family, and reads without a unique V-gene family were excluded. To address suspected cross-contamination and a sequencing artifact, a later analysis removed some 620 highly shared, low-generation-probability nucleotide sequences. In a later analysis, a clonal expansion index for each public chain was calculated from normalized within-repertoire ranks of inferred template counts. In a later analysis, generation probabilities were computed with a VDJ recombination model fitted to out-of-frame rearrangements, and the resulting probabilities were checked against IGoR. In a later analysis, hypergeometric tests were used to score TCR-TCR, TCR-HLA and TCR-CMV co-occurrence, with a repertoire-size bias correction applied to TCR pairs. To estimate false discovery rates, a later analysis permuted the HLA or CMV assignments 20 times. In a later analysis, co-occurring TCRs were grouped using DBSCAN, and TCRdist sequence similarity was added for clustering within HLA-allele-positive subsets. For co-occurrence clustering, repertoires with fewer than 30,000 or more than 120,000 public chains were excluded, along with roughly 5 repertoires with anomalous nucleotide sharing. The table comes from immuneACCESS by way of TCRdb, which keeps in-frame sequences with V and J called. Part of the clones is missing from these tables; in studies checked, under half for an unresolved V gene and the rest for unknown reasons. From that table come the V and J calls and clone size; the DNA was used to work out D and trimming. This sample's table contains around 39,000 clones. The top ten clones comprise 4% of the sample.

The sample comes from a study of cytomegalovirus exposure and HLA in healthy donors (dated by TCRdb to 2015 to 2018). Looking at the study overall: An earlier analysis of some 600 of the donors reported 276 Gb of sequence data and 95 million to 140 million unique TCR beta sequences obtained from about 179 million T cells. The study combined high-throughput TCR immunosequencing, statistical association of individual TCRs with disease status, and machine learning to predict cytomegalovirus infection status. To study patterns of TCR occurrence, a later analysis re-analyzed previously published TCR beta repertoires from more than 550 donors and added high-resolution HLA genotyping. Roughly 310 gigabases of sequencing data and approximately 93 million unique TCR sequences were included in an early release covering several hundred HLA-typed donors. Class I and class II HLA loci were covered by the typing at four-digit resolution. Typing coverage varied by locus: roughly 620-630 donors for A, B, C, DRB1 and DQB1; roughly 510 for DQA1; some 610 for DPA1; 400 to 480 for DPB1. A separate validation cohort of approximately 130 different subjects was used in addition to the roughly 640-subject first cohort. Using immunosequencing, the study profiled T cell repertoires from fewer than 700 subjects and related those repertoires to cytomegalovirus serostatus. Among the approximately 420 genotyped donors, around 81% belonged to the genetic ancestry cluster associated with self-reported Caucasian donors. A few DR-DQ haplotypes were treated as single units for association and clustering because of strong linkage in the cohort. To decide whether each TCR beta V gene segment behaved as functional or pseudogenic, an earlier analysis of over 500 of the donors relied on high-throughput TCR beta sequencing. The study was designed to test whether signatures of past pathogen exposure could be identified by cataloging public T cell receptors. All discovery cohort repertoires had been generated on a single sequencing platform. The later analysis used no new phenotypic data to find candidate immune exposures, relying instead on TCR beta sequences and their occurrence across donors. On average, around 240,000 unique TCR beta nucleotide sequences were sequenced per donor among several hundred genotyped donors of the cohort, with roughly 18% of those sequences being non-productive. A later genetic analysis took genome-wide SNP genotypes for about 55% of the 666 donors and used that subset as a discovery cohort. Donor age, sex, ethnicity and CMV serostatus were compiled alongside the repertoire data.

The paper as a whole reports these results and caveats: Because HLA typing was missing for some donors at each locus, association tests included only the typed subset. A later analysis found that most CMV-associated TCR beta chains appeared HLA-restricted, with HLA associations seemingly driven largely by CMV exposure. In a later analysis, some 17,000 TCR beta sequences were associated with specific HLA alleles at a false discovery rate of 0.05. According to a later analysis, TCR association rates differed among HLA loci, with DRB1 alleles showing the most associated TCRs and HLA-C alleles showing the fewest. Only TCR beta chains were sequenced in this cohort, and the absence of alpha or paired-chain data limited detectable features. Linkage disequilibrium might explain the correlated functional status among segregating V segments, but an unknown experimental factor could not be excluded. Some IMGT-functional V segments, including TRBV6-2 and TRBV6-3, could not be told apart with the 87-base-pair reads, so those segments were excluded. The study listed 150 to 200 TCR beta chains as associated with cytomegalovirus. Across donors, most TCR sequences were observed very rarely, whereas some public TCRs were present in many individuals. According to a later analysis, parvovirus B19, influenza, CMV and Epstein-Barr virus appeared linked to several top co-occurrence clusters. A cluster of highly shared sequence variants was judged likely to be a technical artifact of the sequencing pipeline. In vitro tests confirmed that a few of the cytomegalovirus-associated TCR beta chains recognize cytomegalovirus antigens. A later analysis found that HLA-associated TCR beta chains were more clonally expanded and had lower generation probabilities than equally common non-associated chains. In a later genetic analysis, a missense DCLRE1C variant was associated with V-gene and J-gene trimming of TCR beta chains, and the association was replicated in an independent cohort. CMV serostatus was the only immune exposure information available for the cohort. When HLA alleles, especially DR and DQ, strongly co-occurred, TCR associations were difficult to assign to individual alleles. Roughly uniform sequencing depth across donors was assumed in presence/absence analyses, although this assumption may not hold. In an earlier analysis of roughly 560 of the donors, most TCR beta V segments were observed in productive rearrangements about 87% or about 30% of the time, broadly matching IMGT annotations. It was suggested by the authors that the approach could potentially be generalized to other disease states and immunological phenotypes. About 17 rarely observed V segments, including chromosome 9 orphons, were excluded from the earlier analysis of some 590 of the donors because counts were too low. In a later genetic analysis, fewer N-insertions in productive TCRs were reported among donors in an Asian-associated ancestry cluster than the roughly 640-donor mean. The classifier was reported to diagnose cytomegalovirus status with high specificity and sensitivity in both the original and validation cohorts. A further reported finding was that TCR beta sequences accurately predicted the HLA-A and HLA-B alleles for most subjects in the first cohort.

The sequencing sample was made of PBMCs. The receptor comes from a male donor in good health and CMV-seronegative. The rearrangement combines TRBV6-1 with TRBJ2-2, with a weak D call of TRBD2 (5 bases match). The CDR3 is CASGGPNTGELFF. The DNA reads TGTGCCAGCGGAGGACCGAACACCGGGGAGCTGTTTTTT.